The TCR beta chain described here comes from a study of T cell responses to AZD1222 COVID-19 vaccine. Sequencing used immunoSEQ multiplex PCR; TCRdb keeps in-frame clones, though not all of them. The sample consists of 100,000 or so clones, about 86% of them appearing once. The CDR3 consists of 16 residues. V was shortened by 2 bases and J by 5 bases, with 20 bases between the two germline ends. CDR1 and CDR2 (germline): GTSNPN, SVGIG (reference sequence). V is TRBV30 and J is TRBJ2-3, with a tentative D call TRBD1 (7 bases). The starting material was peripheral blood, obtained on day 0 of AZD1222 vaccination. This receptor was taken from an adult in good health. CDR3 coding DNA: TGTGCCTGGAGTCCGGGCGGGACAGTGCCCAAAGATACGCAGTATTTT. It translates to CAWSPGGTVPKDTQYF.